This T cell receptor (beta chain) is drawn from a study of T cell responses to AZD1222 COVID-19 vaccine (dated by TCRdb to the early 2020s). In the study overall: AZD1222 recipients with second doses at about 4 weeks or about 12 weeks were pooled, because spike-specific TCR depth and breadth did not differ between schedules. TCR sequencing was performed for about 250 trial participants, of whom 200 to 210 were given two doses of AZD1222 and 26 were given two doses of MenACWY control vaccine. Enrollment into the trials was organized by age into subgroups of 18-55, 56-69 and 70-plus years, and those subgroups contained approximately 160, 26 and 62 TCR-sequenced participants, respectively. Results and caveats for the whole study, not just this receptor: Nearly half of unique spike-specific TCRs reportedly recognized epitopes outside regions mutated in the B.1.351 and B.1.1.7 variants. Because no samples from the day 14 peak response were available, repertoires could be characterized only after the peak T cell response. The whole spike protein was spanned by vaccine-associated CD4 TCRs, and dominant responses were seen in regions 160-218 and 743-854. Conclusions about previously exposed vaccinees are limited because only a handful of AZD1222 recipients were SARS-CoV-2 seropositive at baseline. Participants were mostly white British, with more females than males. The authors suggested clonal diversity may have been underestimated. A significant rise in spike-specific TCR breadth and depth was observed after two AZD1222 doses relative to day 0 and relative to MenACWY recipients. The 56-69-year group was small, and its depth increase did not reach significance, likely because of low power.

Comment on this clone: Its target antigen remains unknown. No base quality values were provided; no much bigger clone lies one nucleotide off.

The CDR3 regions of human TCRbeta chains were analyzed by immunosequencing. Processing in the source paper ran as follows. Repertoire TCRs were checked for matches against a reference library of SARS-CoV-2-specific TCRs that had been generated using the MIRA antigen-specificity platform. Breadth was defined as the fraction of unique TCRs that were SARS-CoV-2-associated, and depth was defined as the fraction of total T cells that were SARS-CoV-2-associated. Each spike-specific TCR was assigned to its reactive spike region and to a CD4 or CD8 class using the MIRA data. Log10-transformed breadth and depth values were compared by one-way ANOVA with Sidak's multiple comparisons tests. This is the immuneACCESS table as TCRdb keeps it, with only in-frame sequences that have V and J called. A part of the clones is gone; compared with another copy, unresolved V genes explain less than half, and the rest is unexplained. That table supplies the V and J calls and clone size; D and trimming were determined from the DNA. This sample has roughly 91,000 clones in its table, and 90% of those were observed once. 3% of the sample is in the top ten clones.

What the time point label conveys for this sample: baseline before first vaccination. Vaccinee samples came from UK trials COV001 and COV002, including a single-blind randomized controlled phase 2/3 trial of AZD1222 (ChAdOx1 nCoV-19) in healthy adults. For TCRbeta chain sequencing, PBMC samples from trial participants were taken at day 0 and at day 28 after the second dose. From the germline V gene (reference sequence), CDR1 is WNHNN and CDR2 is SYGVQD. Trimming removed 3 bases from V and 6 bases from J, leaving 17 bases between the germline ends. Spanning cysteine to phenylalanine, the CDR3 consists of 15 amino acids. Only the CDR3 part of the read is kept: 45 bases, read in frame from the first base.

Specimen: peripheral blood, collected on day 0 of AZD1222 vaccination. The chain is made from TRBV10-1 and TRBJ1-1; the D gene remains uncertain. This receptor was identified in an adult in good health. In nucleotides, the sequence is TGCGCCAGCAGTGATGGGCAGGCGGGAGAACCTGAAGCTTTCTTT. Its coded protein is CASSDGQAGEPEAFF.